The clone carrying this T cell receptor (beta chain) was seen a few times. Germline values: CDR1 ENHRY, CDR2 SYGVKD. CDR3 length: 13 residues. Trimming at V came to 5 bases and at J to 4 bases, leaving 5 bases not matched to a gene. These data come from a study of response to subunit inactivated influenza vaccine. TCRdb reprocessed the RT-PCR reads with MiXCR, giving one entry per CDR3 protein. Among hundreds of thousands of distinct CDR3 sequences listed, approximately 14% were seen once. The sample was PBMCs from blood, taken approximately 12 days after vaccination. J is TRBJ2-7 and V is TRBV10-3; TRBD1 matches 7 bases. This sequence was found in a man over 45 who received an inactivated influenza vaccine. As DNA, the CDR3 is TGTGCCATCAGTACCGGGACAGCTTACGAGCAGTACTTC. Encoded protein: CAISTGTAYEQYF.